What follows are 13 T cell receptor beta chains derived from one specimen sequenced in a study of blood T cell repertoires in COVID-19. TCRdb keeps only in-frame clones here, not all; method: immunoSEQ multiplex PCR. The table lists 150,000 to 200,000 clones, 88% of them singletons. Sequencing input: peripheral blood. Source of these receptors: a man in his fifties who had recovered from COVID-19.

The genes are TRBV12-3 or TRBV12-4 and TRBJ1-2; D call uncertain. V lost 6 bases, J lost 8 bases, and 13 bases lay in between. The CDR3 consists of 12 residues. DNA for the CDR3: TGTGCCAGCAGCCCCGGACCGGGAGGCTACACCTTC. Protein: CASSPGPGGYTF.

The V gene is TRBV4-3, the J gene TRBJ2-1, with D tentatively TRBD2 (8 bases). The CDR3 is 17 residues long. The ends were cut back, 0 bases at V and 4 bases at J, with 16 bases in the middle. Germline CDR1 is LGHNA and CDR2 is YSLEER. The CDR3 protein is CASSQDREGAVYNEQFF. The CDR3 DNA follows: TGCGCCAGCAGCCAAGATCGGGAGGGGGCAGTTTACAATGAGCAGTTCTTC.

This sequence joins TRBV5-1 and TRBJ1-6; 9 bases are shared with TRBD1. Germline lookup yields CDR1 SGHRS and CDR2 YFSETQ. The CDR3 spans 14 residues. The ends lost 6 bases at V and 6 bases at J; junction bases unmatched: 4. The CDR3 sequence: CASMTTGGNSPLHF. The CDR3, as DNA: TGCGCCAGCATGACGACAGGGGGTAATTCACCCCTCCACTTT.

The chain links TRBV5-1 to TRBJ2-6; D gene unclear. Germline assignment: CDR1 SGHRS and CDR2 YFSETQ. The CDR3 sequence is 17 residues long. Trimming shortened V by 4 bases and J by 0 bases, and 14 bases separated the two germline ends. CDR3 nucleotides: TGCGCCAGCAGCGAAGAGAAGCTTCCCTCTGGGGCCAACGTCCTGACTTTC. It translates to CASSEEKLPSGANVLTF.

The V gene is TRBV4-3, the J gene TRBJ1-5, with 9 bases fitting TRBD1. There are 19 residues in the CDR3. Looked up from germline, CDR1 is LGHNA and CDR2 is YSLEER. After removal of 5 bases from V and 0 bases from J, the junction contained 14 bases not matched to a gene. CDR3: CASSSERTGAKYSNQPQHF. The CDR3, as DNA: TGCGCCAGCAGCTCAGAGCGGACAGGGGCGAAGTATAGCAATCAGCCCCAGCATTTT.

The chain is built from TRBV6-1 and TRBJ1-6; D gene unclear. The V gene lost 1 base and the J gene lost 2 bases, with 9 bases spanning the gap. Looked up from germline, CDR1 is MNHNS and CDR2 is SASEGT. This CDR3 spans 16 amino acids. The CDR3 region is CASSEVLNTYNSPLHF. DNA for the CDR3: TGTGCCAGCAGTGAAGTACTGAATACCTATAATTCACCCCTCCACTTT.

V and J are TRBV19 and TRBJ1-1; tentatively, D is TRBD1 (5 bases). The CDR3 length is 15 residues. The V gene's germline CDR1 is LNHDA and CDR2 SQIVND (reference sequence). V was clipped by 6 bases and J by 0 bases, with 14 bases between them. The CDR3 loop is CASSPPRGMNTEAFF. The CDR3 coding sequence is TGTGCCAGTAGCCCACCCCGGGGGATGAACACTGAAGCTTTCTTT.

The rearrangement uses TRBV27 and TRBJ1-5; 8 bases are a match to TRBD1. J gave up 7 bases and V 4 bases, and 6 bases lay outside the gene matches. CDR3 length equals 14 residues. Germline values: CDR1 MNHEY, CDR2 SMNVEV (reference sequence). The CDR3 protein is CASSSGQGGQPQHF. In DNA, the CDR3 is TGTGCCAGCAGTTCAGGACAGGGTGGCCAGCCCCAGCATTTT.

The chain recombines TRBV28 with TRBJ1-2, with a tentative D call TRBD1 (5 bases). CDR3 length: 15 residues. The germline CDR1 and CDR2 sequences are MDHEN and SYDVKM. V lost 2 bases and J 4 bases, leaving 14 bases between the germline ends. The CDR3 here is CASSLPGRDGYGYTF. The CDR3 DNA follows: TGTGCCAGCAGTTTACCTGGCAGGGATGGCTATGGCTACACCTTC.

This clone was recorded a few times. The J gene is TRBJ2-7, the V gene TRBV29-1, with a possible D match to TRBD1 (5 bases). The V gene's germline CDR1 is SQVTM and CDR2 ANQGSEA. Trimming pared 5 bases from V and 2 bases from J, leaving 13 bases between. The CDR3 spans 13 residues. The CDR3 DNA reads as TGCAGCGTTCAGACAGAGTCCACCTACGAGCAGTACTTC. Translated, it gives CSVQTESTYEQYF.

The rearrangement joins TRBV7-9 to TRBJ2-5, with 8 positions matching TRBD1. The CDR3 consists of 16 residues. Per germline, CDR1 SEHNR and CDR2 FQNEAQ (reference sequence). V shed 1 base and J 9 bases; nucleotides not matched to a gene: 13. The CDR3 nucleotides read TGTGCCAGCAGCTTAGTAGCAGGGGGCAATGCCGGGTCCCAGTACTTC. This encodes CASSLVAGGNAGSQYF.

V is TRBV7-2 and J is TRBJ2-3; D is perhaps TRBD1 (5 bases). Trimming took off 5 bases at V and 2 bases at J, with 14 bases between the two ends. Germline V gene data show CDR1 as SGHTA and CDR2 as FQGNSA. This CDR3 spans 15 amino acids. The CDR3 protein is CASSPWGGFTDTQYF. CDR3 DNA: TGTGCCAGCAGCCCATGGGGCGGATTCACAGATACGCAGTATTTT. The whole variable domain, remainder taken from reference TRBV7-2 and TRBJ2-3, is GAGVSQSPSNKVTEKGKDVELRCDPISGHTALYWYRQSLGQGLEFLIYFQGNSAPDKSGLPSDRFSAERTGGSVSTLTIQRTQQEDSAVYLCASSPWGGFTDTQYFGPGTRLTVL.

This chain links TRBV7-3 with TRBJ2-1; a weak D match, TRBD1 (6 bases). V lost 1 base and J lost 0, with 10 bases in between. From germline, CDR1 is SGHTA and CDR2 FQGTGA. The CDR3 runs to 16 residues. CDR3 DNA sequence: TGTGCCAGCAGCTTAAGTAGGGGGAGCTCCTACAATGAGCAGTTCTTC. Translated, it gives CASSLSRGSSYNEQFF.